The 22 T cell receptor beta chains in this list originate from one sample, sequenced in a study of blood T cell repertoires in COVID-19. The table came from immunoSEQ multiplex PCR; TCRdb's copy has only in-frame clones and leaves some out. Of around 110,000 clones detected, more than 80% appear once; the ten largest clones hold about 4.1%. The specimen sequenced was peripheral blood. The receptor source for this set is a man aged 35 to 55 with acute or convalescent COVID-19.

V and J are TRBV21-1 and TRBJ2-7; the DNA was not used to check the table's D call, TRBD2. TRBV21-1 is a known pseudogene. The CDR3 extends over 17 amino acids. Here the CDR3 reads CASSKAVWGGAAYEQYF. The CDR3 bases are TGTGCCAGCAGCAAAGCCGTCTGGGGCGGGGCAGCCTACGAGCAGTACTTC.

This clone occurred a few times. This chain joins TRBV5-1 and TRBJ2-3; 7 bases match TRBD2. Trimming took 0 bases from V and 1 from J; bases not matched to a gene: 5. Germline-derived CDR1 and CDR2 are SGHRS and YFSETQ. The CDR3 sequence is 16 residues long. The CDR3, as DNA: TGCGCCAGCAGCTTGGCGCGGGAGCCCCGCACAGATACGCAGTATTTT. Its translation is CASSLAREPRTDTQYF.

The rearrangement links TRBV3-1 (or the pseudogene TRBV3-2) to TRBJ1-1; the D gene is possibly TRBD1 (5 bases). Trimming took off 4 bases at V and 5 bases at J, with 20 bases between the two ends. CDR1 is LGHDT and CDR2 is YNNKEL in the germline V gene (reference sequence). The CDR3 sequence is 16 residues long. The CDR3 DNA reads TGTGCCAGCAGCCCCCGGGCAACGAAAAGGGGTACTGAAGCTTTCTTT. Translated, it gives CASSPRATKRGTEAFF.

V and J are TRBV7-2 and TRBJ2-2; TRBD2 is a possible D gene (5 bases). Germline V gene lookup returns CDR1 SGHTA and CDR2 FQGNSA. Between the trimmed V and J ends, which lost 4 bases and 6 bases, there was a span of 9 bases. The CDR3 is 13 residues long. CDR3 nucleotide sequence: TGTGCCAGCAGCTCCCCCGGGGCCGGGGAGCTGTTTTTT. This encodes CASSSPGAGELFF.

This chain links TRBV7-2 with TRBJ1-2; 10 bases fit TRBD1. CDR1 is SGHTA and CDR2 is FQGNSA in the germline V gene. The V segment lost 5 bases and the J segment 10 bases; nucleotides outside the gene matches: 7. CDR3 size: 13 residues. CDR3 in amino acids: CASSPDRGRLYTF. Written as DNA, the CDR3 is TGTGCCAGCAGCCCGGACAGGGGGAGGCTCTACACCTTC.

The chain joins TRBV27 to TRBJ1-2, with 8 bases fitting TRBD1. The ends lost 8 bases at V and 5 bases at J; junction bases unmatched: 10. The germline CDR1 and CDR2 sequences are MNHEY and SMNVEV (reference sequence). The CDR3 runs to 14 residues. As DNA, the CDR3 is TGTGCCAGCCAACCTAGGGACAGGCGGTATGGCTACACCTTC. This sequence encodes CASQPRDRRYGYTF.

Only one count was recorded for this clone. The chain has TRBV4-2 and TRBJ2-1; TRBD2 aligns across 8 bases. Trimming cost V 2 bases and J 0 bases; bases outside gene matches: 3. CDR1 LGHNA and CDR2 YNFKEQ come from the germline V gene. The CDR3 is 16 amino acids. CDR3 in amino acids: CASSQLTSGSYNEQFF. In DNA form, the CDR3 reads TGTGCCAGCAGCCAACTAACTAGCGGCTCCTACAATGAGCAGTTCTTC.

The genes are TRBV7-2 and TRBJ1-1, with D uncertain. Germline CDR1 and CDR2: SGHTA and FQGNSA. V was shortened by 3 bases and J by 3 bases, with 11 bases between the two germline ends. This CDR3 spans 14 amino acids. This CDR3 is CASSLSRYHTEAFF. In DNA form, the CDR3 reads TGTGCCAGCAGCTTGAGTAGATATCACACTGAAGCTTTCTTT.

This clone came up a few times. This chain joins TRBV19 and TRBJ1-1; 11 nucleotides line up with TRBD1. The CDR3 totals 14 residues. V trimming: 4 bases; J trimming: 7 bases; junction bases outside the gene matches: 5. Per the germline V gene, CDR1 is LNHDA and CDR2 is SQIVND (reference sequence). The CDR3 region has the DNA TGTGCCAGTAGTAAAAGGACAGGGGGCGATGAAGCTTTCTTT. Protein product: CASSKRTGGDEAFF.

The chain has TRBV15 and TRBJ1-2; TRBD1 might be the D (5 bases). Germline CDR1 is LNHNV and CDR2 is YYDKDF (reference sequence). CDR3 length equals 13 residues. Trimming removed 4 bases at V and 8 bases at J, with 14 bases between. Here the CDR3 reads CATSTTESSGYTF. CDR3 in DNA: TGTGCCACCAGCACGACAGAATCGTCCGGCTACACCTTC.

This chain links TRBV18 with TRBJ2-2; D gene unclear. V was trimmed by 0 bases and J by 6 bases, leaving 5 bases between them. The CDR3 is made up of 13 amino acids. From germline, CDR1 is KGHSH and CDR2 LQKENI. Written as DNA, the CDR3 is TGTGCCAGCTCACCACCGGCAGCCGGGGAGCTGTTTTTT. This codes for CASSPPAAGELFF.

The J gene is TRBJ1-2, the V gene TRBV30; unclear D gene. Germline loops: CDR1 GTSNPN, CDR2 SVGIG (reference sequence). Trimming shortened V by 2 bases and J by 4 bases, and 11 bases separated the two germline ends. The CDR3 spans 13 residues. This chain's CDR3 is CAWSQAYPYGYTF. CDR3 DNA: TGTGCCTGGAGTCAGGCATACCCCTATGGCTACACCTTC.

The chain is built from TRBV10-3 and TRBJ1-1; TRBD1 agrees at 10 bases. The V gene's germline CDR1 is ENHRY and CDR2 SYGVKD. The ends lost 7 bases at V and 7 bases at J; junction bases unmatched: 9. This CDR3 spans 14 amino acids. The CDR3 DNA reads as TGTGCCATCACCCCGACAGGGGGCGCGAGTGAAGCTTTCTTT. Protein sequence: CAITPTGGASEAFF.

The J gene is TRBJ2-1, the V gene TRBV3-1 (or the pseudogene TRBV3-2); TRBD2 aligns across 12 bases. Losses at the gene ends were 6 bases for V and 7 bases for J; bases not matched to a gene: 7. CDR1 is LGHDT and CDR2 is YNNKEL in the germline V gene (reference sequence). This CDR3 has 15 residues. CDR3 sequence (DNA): TGTGCCAGCAGTCACCTAGCGGGGGGGCGGAATGAGCAGTTCTTC. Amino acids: CASSHLAGGRNEQFF.

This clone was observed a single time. DNA of the CDR3: TGTGCCAGCAGCCCTACCGCCGGACAGGGGGCATACGAGCAGTACTTC. Its protein product is CASSPTAGQGAYEQYF. The chain is built from TRBV7-6 and TRBJ2-7; 11 nucleotides agree with TRBD1. Germline CDR1 is SGHVS and CDR2 is FNYEAQ. The CDR3 is made up of 16 amino acids. V lost 5 bases to trimming and J lost 4 bases; unmatched junction nucleotides: 10.

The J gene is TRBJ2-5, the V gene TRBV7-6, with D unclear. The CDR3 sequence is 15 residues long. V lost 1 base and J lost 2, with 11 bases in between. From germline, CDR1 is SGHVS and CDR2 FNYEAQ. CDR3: CASSLGAGLQETQYF. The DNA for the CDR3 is TGTGCCAGCAGCTTAGGGGCAGGATTACAAGAGACCCAGTACTTC.

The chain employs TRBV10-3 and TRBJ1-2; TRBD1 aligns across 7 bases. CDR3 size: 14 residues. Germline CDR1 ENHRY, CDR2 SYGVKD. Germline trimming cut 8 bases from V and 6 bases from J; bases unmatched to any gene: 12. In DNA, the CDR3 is TGTGCCATCTCCTTAGGGGGCAGGGGAAATGGCTACACCTTC. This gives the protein CAISLGGRGNGYTF.

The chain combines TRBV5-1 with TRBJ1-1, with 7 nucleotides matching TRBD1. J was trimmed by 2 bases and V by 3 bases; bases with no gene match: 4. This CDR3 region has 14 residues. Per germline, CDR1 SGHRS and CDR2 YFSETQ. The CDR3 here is CASSSNRGNTEAFF. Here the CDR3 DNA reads TGCGCCAGCAGCTCAAACAGGGGAAACACTGAAGCTTTCTTT.

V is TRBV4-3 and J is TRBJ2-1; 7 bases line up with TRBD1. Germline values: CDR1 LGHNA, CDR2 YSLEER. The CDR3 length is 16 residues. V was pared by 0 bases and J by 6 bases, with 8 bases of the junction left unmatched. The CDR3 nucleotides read TGCGCCAGCAGCCAAGAGGGACAGACTGGGGGCAATGAGCAGTTCTTC. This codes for CASSQEGQTGGNEQFF.

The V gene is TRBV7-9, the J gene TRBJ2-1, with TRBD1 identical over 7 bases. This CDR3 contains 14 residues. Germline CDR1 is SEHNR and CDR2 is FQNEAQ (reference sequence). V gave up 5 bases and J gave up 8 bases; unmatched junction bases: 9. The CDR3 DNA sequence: TGTGCCAGCAGCCTAGGACAGGAGGCCGATGAGCAGTTCTTC. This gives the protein CASSLGQEADEQFF.

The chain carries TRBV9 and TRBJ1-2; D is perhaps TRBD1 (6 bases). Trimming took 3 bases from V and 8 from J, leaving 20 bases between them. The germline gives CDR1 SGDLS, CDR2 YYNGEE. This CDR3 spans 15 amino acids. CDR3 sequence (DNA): TGTGCCAGCAGCGGGGAGCCCGACAGGTTAATGGGCTACACCTTC. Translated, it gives CASSGEPDRLMGYTF.

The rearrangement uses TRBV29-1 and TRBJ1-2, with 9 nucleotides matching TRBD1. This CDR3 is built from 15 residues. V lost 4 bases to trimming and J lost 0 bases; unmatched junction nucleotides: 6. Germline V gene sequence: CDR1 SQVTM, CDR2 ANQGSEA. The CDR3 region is CSVAGTGPTNYGYTF. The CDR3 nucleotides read TGCAGCGTTGCCGGGACAGGGCCTACTAACTATGGCTACACCTTC.